This entry lists 24 T cell receptor beta chains sequenced from one sample in a study of Tregs in tolerant kidney transplant recipients (dated by TCRdb to the late 2010s). The method was the immunoSEQ multiplex PCR assay. Sourced from immuneACCESS, this table was stored by TCRdb with only in-frame sequences that have V and J called. A share of the clones is absent; for the studies checked, an unresolved V gene accounts for under half, and the remainder has no known explanation. In all, the sample holds about 240,000 clones, and 80% to 85% of those were seen once. The ten largest make up 0.64% of the sample. Material: CD4+ T cells from blood. The receptors come from a human donor in good health.

This CDR3 reads CASSIGPGTVNGYTF. The CDR3, as DNA: TGTGCCAGTAGTATAGGCCCCGGCACGGTTAACGGCTACACCTTC. The chain couples TRBV19 to TRBJ1-2; D is undetermined. The V and J ends lost 1 base and 8 bases respectively, with 17 bases between them. This CDR3 comprises 15 residues. Germline lookup yields CDR1 LNHDA and CDR2 SQIVND (reference sequence).

The CDR3 sequence is CASSPGPSMNTEAFF. The CDR3 nucleotides read TGCGCCAGCAGCCCGGGACCGAGTATGAACACTGAAGCTTTCTTT. This chain uses TRBV5-1 with TRBJ1-1; a weak D match, TRBD1 (5 bases). The germline V gene has CDR1 SGHRS and CDR2 YFSETQ. V was pared by 4 bases and J by 0 bases, with 13 bases between. The CDR3 consists of 15 residues.

This clone turned up a few times. J is TRBJ1-5 and V is TRBV19; unclear D gene. The CDR3 has 13 residues. CDR1 LNHDA and CDR2 SQIVND come from the germline V gene (reference sequence). The V and J ends lost 3 bases and 6 bases respectively, with 9 bases between them. The CDR3 region has the DNA TGTGCCAGTAGTATTGACACTCGTCAGCCCCAGCATTTT. The encoded protein is CASSIDTRQPQHF.

This clone appeared a few times. Written as DNA, the CDR3 is TGTGCCAGCAGCTCATTCGGACAGGACTATGGCTACACCTTC. Protein sequence: CASSSFGQDYGYTF. The chain recombines TRBV5-4 with TRBJ1-2; TRBD1 aligns across 7 bases. This CDR3 has 14 residues. The V gene's germline CDR1 is SGHNT and CDR2 YYREEE (reference sequence). After removal of 3 bases from V and 3 bases from J, the junction contained 5 bases not matched to a gene.

The CDR3 DNA reads as TGCGCCAGCGGGGTGGCTAGTAGGCAGACCCAGTACTTC. Its protein product is CASGVASRQTQYF. V gene TRBV5-1 combines with J gene TRBJ2-5; D uncertain. Germline-derived CDR1 and CDR2 are SGHRS and YFSETQ. This CDR3 has 13 amino acids. V dropped 7 bases and J dropped 6 bases, with 16 bases sitting between them.

The V and J genes are TRBV6-6 and TRBJ2-7; TRBD2 might be the D (6 bases). Germline CDR1 MNHNY, CDR2 SVGAGI (reference sequence). The CDR3 sequence is 13 residues long. V lost 6 bases to trimming and J lost 6 bases, with 15 bases between them. The DNA of the CDR3 is TGTGCCAGCAGCTCACTCGGGGGTGGCGAGCAGTACTTC. Residues: CASSSLGGGEQYF.

This chain joins TRBV19 and TRBJ1-6, with D unresolved. The CDR3 has 14 amino acids. Germline V gene sequence: CDR1 LNHDA, CDR2 SQIVND (reference sequence). Trimming took off 3 bases at V and 10 bases at J, with 13 bases between the two ends. This CDR3 reads CASSINFGGSPLHF. The CDR3 DNA sequence: TGTGCCAGTAGTATTAACTTTGGAGGGTCACCCCTCCACTTT.

The chain uses TRBV6-1 and TRBJ2-7, with D possibly being TRBD2 (5 bases). Germline assignment: CDR1 MNHNS and CDR2 SASEGT. V was shortened by 6 bases and J by 0 bases, with 15 bases between the two germline ends. The CDR3 has 15 amino acids. The CDR3, as DNA: TGTGCCAGCAGCCCTCCGAGGGCCGCCTCCTACGAGCAGTACTTC. Its translation: CASSPPRAASYEQYF.

The chain joins TRBV12-5 to TRBJ1-1, with D tentatively TRBD1 (6 bases). Trimming cost V 5 bases and J 4 bases, with 17 bases left between them. Germline CDR1 LGHNT, CDR2 FRNRAP. The CDR3 consists of 15 residues. Written as DNA, the CDR3 is TGTGCTAGTGGTGGGGACGGGGGGCCGGTCACTGAAGCTTTCTTT. Amino acids: CASGGDGGPVTEAFF.

The table lists this clone with a few counts. This sequence joins TRBV5-1 and TRBJ2-5, with 8 nucleotides matching TRBD2. CDR3 length equals 17 residues. Germline V gene lookup returns CDR1 SGHRS and CDR2 YFSETQ. The V gene end was trimmed by 4 bases and the J gene end by 5 bases; junction bases not matched to a gene: 16. CDR3 loop: CASSPGGGLPGGETQYF. The CDR3 DNA sequence: TGCGCCAGCAGCCCCGGGGGGGGACTCCCCGGCGGGGAGACCCAGTACTTC.

The chain recombines TRBV19 with TRBJ2-7; the match to TRBD1 covers 10 bases. Germline CDR1 is LNHDA and CDR2 is SQIVND (reference sequence). V was pared by 10 bases and J by 2 bases, with 14 bases of the junction left unmatched. The CDR3 runs to 16 residues. CDR3 residues: CATTPDTGTGAYEQYF. The CDR3 DNA is TGTGCCACTACACCGGACACCGGGACAGGGGCCTACGAGCAGTACTTC.

The genes are TRBV28 and TRBJ1-4, with 10 nucleotides matching TRBD1. The germline V gene encodes CDR1 MDHEN and CDR2 SYDVKM. The CDR3 length is 16 residues. V lost 8 bases, J lost 0 bases, and 6 bases stayed unmatched. The CDR3 spells CASRTGTGATNEKLFF. The CDR3 nucleotides are TGTGCCAGCCGGACAGGGACAGGGGCAACTAATGAAAAACTGTTTTTT.

For the CDR3, the DNA is TGTGCCAGCAGTTACGACACGAGTTACTATGGCTACACCTTC. Translation gives CASSYDTSYYGYTF. The J gene is TRBJ1-2, the V gene TRBV6-5, with D unresolved. Germline values: CDR1 MNHEY, CDR2 SVGAGI. CDR3 length: 14 amino acids. V lost 2 bases to trimming and J lost 3 bases, with 10 bases between them.

This chain joins TRBV6-4 and TRBJ2-3; weak D call: TRBD1 (6 bases). The CDR3 is made up of 14 amino acids. V gave up 6 bases and J gave up 2 bases, with 12 bases separating them. Germline V CDR1 and CDR2: MRHNA, SNTAGT. The DNA for the CDR3 is TGTGCCAGCAGACAAACAGGGACCACAGATACGCAGTATTTT. This gives the protein CASRQTGTTDTQYF.

V is TRBV6-5 and J is TRBJ2-3; 9 bases line up with TRBD1. The germline V gene has CDR1 MNHEY and CDR2 SVGAGI. The CDR3 is 14 amino acids. The J segment lost 2 bases and the V segment lost 6 bases, leaving 3 bases of the junction unmatched. The CDR3 region is CASSRQGDTDTQYF. The DNA of the CDR3 is TGTGCCAGCAGCAGACAGGGGGACACAGATACGCAGTATTTT.

This clone turned up a few times. This sequence joins TRBV19 and TRBJ2-1; D call uncertain. The length of the CDR3 is 13 residues. The V gene's germline CDR1 is LNHDA and CDR2 SQIVND (reference sequence). Trimming cost V 3 bases and J 4 bases, with 7 bases left between them. The chain's CDR3 is CASSISAYNEQFF. The CDR3 nucleotides read TGTGCCAGTAGTATCTCAGCGTACAATGAGCAGTTCTTC.

CDR3 loop: CASQSRDRHNQPQHF. Written as DNA, the CDR3 is TGTGCCAGCCAGAGCCGGGACAGGCACAATCAGCCCCAGCATTTT. The chain carries TRBV2 and TRBJ1-5, with TRBD1 identical over 8 bases. The CDR3 runs to 15 residues. Germline CDR1 SNHLY, CDR2 FYNNEI. With V trimmed by 8 bases and J by 3 bases, 9 bases remained unmatched.

This rearrangement joins TRBV14 to TRBJ2-1; a possible D gene is TRBD1 (6 bases). CDR1 SGHDN and CDR2 FVKESK come from the germline V gene. Between the trimmed V and J ends, which lost 1 base and 3 bases, there was a span of 10 bases. This CDR3 has 15 residues. CDR3 residues: CASSQGRGRYNEQFF. The CDR3 nucleotides are TGTGCCAGCAGCCAAGGCAGGGGACGCTACAATGAGCAGTTCTTC.

The chain couples TRBV7-2 to TRBJ1-5, with D unclear. CDR1 is SGHTA, CDR2 FQGNSA, per germline. With 5 bases removed from V and 6 bases from J, the gap between germline ends came to 11 bases. The CDR3 is 13 amino acids. The CDR3 region is CASSTRTGQPQHF. CDR3 DNA sequence: TGTGCCAGCAGCACCCGGACTGGTCAGCCCCAGCATTTT.

This clone was seen more than once but under ten times. This same CDR3 is encoded by further DNA sequences in the sample. This chain joins TRBV11-2 and TRBJ2-7; a possible D gene is TRBD2 (5 bases). The CDR3 length is 13 residues. Trimming removed 4 bases from V and 3 bases from J, with 10 bases in between. CDR1 SGHAT and CDR2 FQNNGV come from the germline V gene. This CDR3 reads CASSSPRDYEQYF. DNA for the CDR3: TGTGCCAGCAGCTCCCCACGGGACTACGAGCAGTACTTC.

The chain uses TRBV5-6 and TRBJ2-1; D is perhaps TRBD2 (6 bases). Trimming took 0 bases from V and 8 from J, leaving 18 bases between them. The CDR3 runs to 16 residues. Germline lookup yields CDR1 SGHDT and CDR2 YYEEEE. In DNA form, the CDR3 reads TGTGCCAGCAGCTTGGGATGGGGGGACCATATGTATGAGCAGTTCTTC. This sequence encodes CASSLGWGDHMYEQFF.

This chain connects TRBV5-8 to TRBJ1-4, with 11 positions matching TRBD1. The V gene end was trimmed by 4 bases and the J gene end by 2 bases; junction bases not matched to a gene: 4. Per the germline V gene, CDR1 is SGHTS and CDR2 is YDEGEE. The CDR3 runs to 16 residues. CDR3 sequence: CASSHGQGATNEKLFF. In nucleotides, the CDR3 is TGTGCCAGCAGCCATGGACAGGGGGCCACTAATGAAAAACTGTTTTTT.

This rearrangement joins TRBV6-1 to TRBJ2-7; 11 nucleotides agree with TRBD2. The J segment lost 3 bases and the V segment lost 1 base, leaving 5 bases of the junction unmatched. Germline CDR1 reads MNHNS; CDR2 reads SASEGT. CDR3 length: 16 amino acids. This chain's CDR3 is CASSEVISGGVYEQYF. CDR3 coding DNA: TGTGCCAGCAGTGAAGTGATTAGCGGGGGGGTCTACGAGCAGTACTTC.

In its sample, this clone was seen a few times. This rearrangement joins TRBV6-5 to TRBJ1-1; D possibly corresponds to TRBD1 (5 bases). V lost 0 bases to trimming and J lost 0 bases, with 8 bases between them. This CDR3 spans 15 amino acids. The germline CDR1 and CDR2 sequences are MNHEY and SVGAGI. CDR3 protein: CASSYSGTMNTEAFF. CDR3 nucleotides: TGTGCCAGCAGTTACTCGGGGACTATGAACACTGAAGCTTTCTTT.